The 26 T cell receptor beta chains reported below all come from one sample, sequenced in a study of blood T cell repertoires in COVID-19. Assay used: immunoSEQ multiplex PCR; TCRdb lists only in-frame clones, some missing. The repertoire holds about 49,000 clones, with about nine tenths as singletons. What was sequenced was peripheral blood. The receptors stem from a human donor in a cohort sampled during active COVID-19.

The chain couples TRBV25-1 to TRBJ2-1; maybe TRBD2 (6 bases). Trimming stripped 1 base from V and 4 bases from J, with 14 bases between. Germline assignment: CDR1 MGHDK and CDR2 SYGVNS. This CDR3 has 16 amino acids. CDR3 region: CASSELRERAYNEQFF. The CDR3, as DNA: TGTGCCAGCAGTGAATTAAGAGAGCGGGCGTACAATGAGCAGTTCTTC.

CDR3: CASSVGGSGGYEQYF. The CDR3 DNA reads as TGTGCCAGCAGCGTAGGCGGTAGCGGTGGCTACGAGCAGTACTTC. The chain is built from TRBV9 and TRBJ2-7; D may be TRBD2 (6 bases). Trimming removed 0 bases at V and 3 bases at J, with 13 bases between. The CDR3 runs to 15 residues. The germline V gene encodes CDR1 SGDLS and CDR2 YYNGEE.

V usage is TRBV7-6 and J usage is TRBJ2-5, with TRBD2 matching 7 bases. V shed 3 bases and J 1 base; nucleotides not matched to a gene: 8. Germline CDR1 is SGHVS and CDR2 is FNYEAQ. This CDR3 has 16 amino acids. The CDR3 DNA reads TGTGCCAGCAGCTTGAGAACGGGAGGATTCCAAGAGACCCAGTACTTC. Amino acids: CASSLRTGGFQETQYF.

The chain combines TRBV28 with TRBJ2-6; TRBD1 matches at 8 bases. Germline CDR1 MDHEN, CDR2 SYDVKM. V dropped 3 bases and J dropped 2; count of bases not matched to a gene: 6. The CDR3 extends over 17 amino acids. CDR3 in amino acids: CASSLLTGAPGANVLTF. CDR3 DNA: TGTGCCAGCAGTTTGTTGACAGGGGCCCCTGGGGCCAACGTCCTGACTTTC.

This clone was counted a single time. The V gene is TRBV7-6, the J gene TRBJ2-2; 8 nucleotides match TRBD2. In germline, CDR1 is SGHVS, CDR2 FNYEAQ. V lost 5 bases to trimming and J lost 4 bases; unmatched junction nucleotides: 15. The CDR3 totals 18 residues. CDR3 sequence reads: CASSRPRAGDRSTGELFF. The CDR3 DNA is TGTGCCAGCAGCCGGCCACGAGCGGGAGATCGTAGCACCGGGGAGCTGTTTTTT.

V usage is TRBV28 and J usage is TRBJ1-6; D is undetermined. CDR3 size: 14 residues. V was cut by 8 bases and J by 8 bases, with 16 bases left in between. Germline V lookup: CDR1 MDHEN, CDR2 SYDVKM. The CDR3 loop reads CASLDGGGYSPLHF. CDR3 DNA: TGTGCCAGCTTGGACGGCGGAGGTTATTCACCCCTCCACTTT.

V and J are TRBV5-6 and TRBJ2-3; a weak D match, TRBD1 (7 bases). The length of the CDR3 is 16 residues. Trimming shortened V by 4 bases and J by 4 bases, and 19 bases separated the two germline ends. Germline V gene sequence: CDR1 SGHDT, CDR2 YYEEEE. This CDR3 reads CASSPIRTGGSDTQYF. The CDR3 coding sequence is TGTGCCAGCAGCCCAATCCGGACAGGAGGGTCAGATACGCAGTATTTT. Complete variable domain (other parts from reference TRBV5-6 and TRBJ2-3): DAGVTQSPTHLIKTRGQQVTLRCSPKSGHDTVSWYQQALGQGPQFIFQYYEEEERQRGNFPDRFSGHQFPNYSSELNVNALLLGDSALYLCASSPIRTGGSDTQYFGPGTRLTVL.

The chain links TRBV12-5 to TRBJ2-2; D unresolved. In germline, CDR1 is LGHNT, CDR2 FRNRAP. The CDR3 spans 19 residues. Trimming removed 5 bases from V and 6 bases from J, with 28 bases in between. CDR3 loop: CASGITQKHSGSHSGELFF. CDR3 nucleotides: TGTGCTAGTGGTATCACACAAAAACACTCAGGTTCGCACTCCGGGGAGCTGTTTTTT.

This rearrangement joins TRBV28 to TRBJ2-7; TRBD2 matches 13 bases. Trimming cost V 7 bases and J 2 bases; bases outside gene matches: 5. The CDR3 has 15 residues. The germline V gene encodes CDR1 MDHEN and CDR2 SYDVKM. The CDR3 DNA sequence: TGTGCCAGCACCCCCGGACTAGCGGGGGCCTACGAGCAGTACTTC. Protein product: CASTPGLAGAYEQYF.

V is TRBV18 and J is TRBJ1-1; the D is unclear. Germline values: CDR1 KGHSH, CDR2 LQKENI. CDR3 length: 15 residues. V was clipped by 3 bases and J by 4 bases, with 15 bases between them. The CDR3, as DNA: TGTGCCAGCTCACCTTCCCAGCGGTGGGCCACTGAAGCTTTCTTT. The encoded protein is CASSPSQRWATEAFF.

This chain connects TRBV7-9 to TRBJ1-4; TRBD1 matches at 12 bases. The germline V gene encodes CDR1 SEHNR and CDR2 FQNEAQ (reference sequence). This CDR3 spans 17 amino acids. V lost 5 bases, J lost 6 bases, and 10 bases stayed unmatched. CDR3 in amino acids: CASSPGQGAVAYEKLFF. DNA of the CDR3: TGTGCCAGCAGCCCGGGACAGGGGGCCGTGGCCTATGAAAAACTGTTTTTT. Combining the CDR3 with reference TRBV7-9 and TRBJ1-4 gives the whole variable domain DTGVSQNPRHKITKRGQNVTFRCDPISEHNRLYWYRQTLGQGPEFLTYFQNEAQLEKSRLLSDRFSAERPKGSFSTLEIQRTEQGDSAMYLCASSPGQGAVAYEKLFFGSGTQLSVL.

V gene TRBV9 combines with J gene TRBJ2-7, with a weak D call TRBD1 (6 bases). Germline V gene data show CDR1 as SGDLS and CDR2 as YYNGEE. The V gene lost 3 bases and the J gene lost 5 bases, with 18 bases spanning the gap. This CDR3 region has 15 residues. CDR3 region: CASSARGTSLHEQYF. The CDR3 bases are TGTGCCAGCAGCGCCAGAGGGACATCGCTCCACGAGCAGTACTTC.

The V and J genes are TRBV7-2 and TRBJ2-3; possibly TRBD2 for D (5 bases). The germline V and J ends were trimmed by 1 base and 0 bases, with 11 bases remaining between them. This CDR3 is 16 amino acids long. Germline CDR1 SGHTA, CDR2 FQGNSA. The DNA of the CDR3 is TGTGCCAGCAGCTTAGGGAGCGGTCCAAGCACAGATACGCAGTATTTT. This codes for CASSLGSGPSTDTQYF.

As concerns this clone: A read error may account for a junction end that differs from germline. J is TRBJ2-2 and V is TRBV7-9; 9 nucleotides line up with TRBD2. The CDR3 loop spans 15 amino acids. Germline CDR1 and CDR2: SEHNR and FQNEAQ (reference sequence). CDR3 residues: CASSVAGAGTGELFF. Here the CDR3 DNA reads TGTGCCAGCAGCGTAGCGGGAGCGGGGACCGGGGAGCTGTTTTTT. The full variable domain, its missing parts supplied by reference TRBV7-9 and TRBJ2-2, is DTGVSQNPRHKITKRGQNVTFRCDPISEHNRLYWYRQTLGQGPEFLTYFQNEAQLEKSRLLSDRFSAERPKGSFSTLEIQRTEQGDSAMYLCASSVAGAGTGELFFGEGSRLTVL.

This sequence joins TRBV10-3 and TRBJ2-5; weak D call: TRBD2 (5 bases). Trimming left V 2 bases short and J 5 bases short, with 21 bases between. Per germline, CDR1 ENHRY and CDR2 SYGVKD. The CDR3 sequence is 17 residues long. The CDR3 coding sequence is TGTGCCATCAGTGAGCCGACCAGAGCGCGGGTGGGGGAGACCCAGTACTTC. This translates into CAISEPTRARVGETQYF.

CDR3 amino acids: CASSSRDRGRDTGELFF. In nucleotides, the CDR3 is TGTGCCAGCAGTTCTCGGGACAGGGGAAGAGACACCGGGGAGCTGTTTTTT. The chain uses TRBV2 and TRBJ2-2, with 10 bases lining up with TRBD1. CDR1 SNHLY and CDR2 FYNNEI come from the germline V gene. The V segment lost 5 bases and the J segment 3 bases; nucleotides outside the gene matches: 9. The CDR3 loop spans 17 amino acids.

The chain employs TRBV27 and TRBJ2-1; TRBD2 matches at 8 bases. Germline-derived CDR1 and CDR2 are MNHEY and SMNVEV (reference sequence). V was pared by 7 bases and J by 0 bases, with 11 bases of the junction left unmatched. CDR3 size: 17 residues. The CDR3 region has the DNA TGTGCCAGCATTAAGGCGGGCGGGAGGAGCTCCTACAATGAGCAGTTCTTC. It is translated as CASIKAGGRSSYNEQFF.

The genes are TRBV18 and TRBJ2-1, with TRBD1 matching 9 bases. CDR1 is KGHSH, CDR2 LQKENI, per germline. This CDR3 has 16 amino acids. V dropped 6 bases and J dropped 0; count of bases not matched to a gene: 6. The CDR3 reads CASSVGQGSSYNEQFF. For the CDR3, the DNA is TGTGCCAGCTCGGTCGGACAGGGGAGCTCCTACAATGAGCAGTTCTTC.

The V call is TRBV19, the J call TRBJ2-7, with 7 bases identical to TRBD2. There are 13 residues in the CDR3. V trimming: 4 bases; J trimming: 2 bases; junction bases outside the gene matches: 2. CDR1 is LNHDA and CDR2 is SQIVND in the germline V gene (reference sequence). The CDR3 spells CASSSGSPYEQYF. The CDR3, as DNA: TGTGCCAGTAGTAGCGGGAGTCCCTACGAGCAGTACTTC.

V is TRBV23-1 and J is TRBJ2-5; weak D call: TRBD2 (6 bases). TRBV23-1 is given ORF status, its function remaining uncertain. This CDR3 region has 14 residues. V was pared by 0 bases and J by 1 base, with 6 bases between. CDR3: CASSQSGGQETQYF. The CDR3 DNA reads as TGCGCCAGCAGTCAATCCGGGGGCCAAGAGACCCAGTACTTC.

This chain connects TRBV5-1 to TRBJ2-5; D is unresolved. The CDR3 sequence is 12 residues long. The germline CDR1 and CDR2 sequences are SGHRS and YFSETQ. The V end was cut by 0 bases, the J end by 4 bases, with 4 bases between. CDR3 nucleotide sequence: TGCGCCAGCAGCTTGGCCTCAGAGACCCAGTACTTC. It translates to CASSLASETQYF.

This clone was seen only a few times. The chain uses TRBV7-9 and TRBJ1-1, with a possible D match to TRBD1 (5 bases). The CDR3 totals 13 residues. The germline gives CDR1 SEHNR, CDR2 FQNEAQ (reference sequence). The V gene lost 5 bases and the J gene lost 0 bases, with 7 bases spanning the gap. The CDR3 coding sequence is TGTGCCAGCAGCCCCAGGGTGAACACTGAAGCTTTCTTT. It specifies CASSPRVNTEAFF.

On this clone: This sequence may be a read error, since a much larger clone differs from it by one base. The rearrangement links TRBV5-1 to TRBJ1-5; 9 positions match TRBD1. Germline V gives CDR1 SGHRS, CDR2 YFSETQ. The CDR3 sequence is 16 residues long. The junction had 8 bases not matched to a gene; V was cut back by 0 bases and J by 7 bases. CDR3 sequence reads: CASSLGERQGGQPQHF. In DNA form, the CDR3 reads TGCGCCAGCAGCTTGGGGGAGCGACAGGGGGGACAGCCCCAGCATTTT. The full variable domain, rest sourced from reference TRBV5-1 and TRBJ1-5, is KAGVTQTPRYLIKTRGQQVTLSCSPISGHRSVSWYQQTPGQGLQFLFEYFSETQRNKGNFPGRFSGRQFSNSRSEMNVSTLELGDSALYLCASSLGERQGGQPQHFGDGTRLSIL.

The gene calls are TRBV6-5 and TRBJ1-2; the D gene is possibly TRBD1 (5 bases). This CDR3 has 12 amino acids. Germline CDR1 and CDR2: MNHEY and SVGAGI. Trimming removed 3 bases at V and 8 bases at J, with 10 bases between. The CDR3 nucleotides read TGTGCCAGCAGTTATCAGGGTTGGGGCTACACCTTC. This codes for CASSYQGWGYTF.

This clone came up a few times. The chain combines TRBV28 with TRBJ2-1; TRBD2 matches at 7 bases. The CDR3 is made up of 14 amino acids. With 6 bases clipped from V and 9 bases from J, the junction kept 11 bases outside the gene matches. Per the germline V gene, CDR1 is MDHEN and CDR2 is SYDVKM. CDR3 in DNA: TGTGCCAGCAGCGGACCCCTAGCGGCGGCTGAGCAGTTCTTC. Its translation is CASSGPLAAAEQFF.

The chain recombines TRBV7-2 with TRBJ2-3, with 8 bases fitting TRBD2. Germline V gene lookup returns CDR1 SGHTA and CDR2 FQGNSA. Trimming at V came to 5 bases and at J to 4 bases, leaving 5 bases not matched to a gene. The CDR3 loop spans 14 amino acids. CDR3 protein: CASSPAGVSDTQYF. DNA of the CDR3: TGTGCCAGCAGCCCAGCGGGAGTATCAGATACGCAGTATTTT.